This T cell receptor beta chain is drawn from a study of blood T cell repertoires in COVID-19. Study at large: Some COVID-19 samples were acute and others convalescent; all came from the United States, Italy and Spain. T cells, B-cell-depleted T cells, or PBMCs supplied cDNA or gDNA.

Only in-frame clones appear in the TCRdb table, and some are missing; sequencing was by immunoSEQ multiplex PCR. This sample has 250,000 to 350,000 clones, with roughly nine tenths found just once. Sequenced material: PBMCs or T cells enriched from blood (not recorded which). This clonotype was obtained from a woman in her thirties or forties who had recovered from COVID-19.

The CDR3 reads CASSQETSGGQLANEKLFF. The CDR3 DNA is TGTGCCAGCAGCCAAGAGACCTCAGGGGGCCAGTTAGCTAATGAAAAACTGTTTTTT. V and J are TRBV4-2 and TRBJ1-4; 8 bases line up with TRBD1. V lost 0 bases, J lost 3 bases, and 12 bases stayed unmatched. The CDR3 runs 19 residues. Germline CDR1 reads LGHNA; CDR2 reads YNFKEQ.